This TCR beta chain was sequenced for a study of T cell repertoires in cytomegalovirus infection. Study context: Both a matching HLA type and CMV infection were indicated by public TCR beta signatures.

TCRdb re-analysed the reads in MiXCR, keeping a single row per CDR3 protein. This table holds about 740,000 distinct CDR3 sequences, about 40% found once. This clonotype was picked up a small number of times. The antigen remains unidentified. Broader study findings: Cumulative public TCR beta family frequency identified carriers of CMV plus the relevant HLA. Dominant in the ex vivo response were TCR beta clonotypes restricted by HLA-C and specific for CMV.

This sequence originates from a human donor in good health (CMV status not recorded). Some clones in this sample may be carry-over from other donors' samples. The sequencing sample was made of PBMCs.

The DNA for the CDR3 is TGTGCCAGCAGCGACGGTCCCGAAAAACTGTTTTTT. It is translated as CASSDGPEKLFF. The chain joins TRBV6-1 to TRBJ1-4; D call uncertain. CDR1 is MNHNS and CDR2 is SASEGT in the germline V gene. The CDR3 runs 12 residues. V dropped 6 bases and J dropped 8 bases, with 10 bases sitting between them.